This entry concerns a single T cell receptor (beta chain). This sample was included in a study of blood T cell repertoires in COVID-19. The wider study: Specimens from acute and convalescent COVID-19 originated in the United States, Italy and Spain.

Method: immunoSEQ multiplex PCR; TCRdb's copy keeps in-frame clones and lacks some. Counted here are about 74,000 clones, 70% to 90% occurring once; the ten biggest clones make up 1.9%. The length of the CDR3 is 15 residues. The ends were cut back, 3 bases at V and 5 bases at J, with 17 bases in the middle. Germline V gives CDR1 MGHRA, CDR2 YSYEKL. V usage is TRBV4-1 and J usage is TRBJ2-7; D not certain. This clonotype was sampled from a woman older than 75 with active or convalescent COVID-19. Sequencing used peripheral blood. The DNA for the CDR3 is TGCGCCAGCAGCCAGATCCCTTTGGTTCGGGACGAGCAGTACTTC. Translation: CASSQIPLVRDEQYF.